This TCR beta chain was captured in a study of OX40 agonist ivuxolimab in advanced cancers. Study overall: Antecedent anti-PD-1, anti-PD-L1 or anti-CTLA-4 therapy was permissible, with about 39% having received some.

The table came from immunoSEQ multiplex PCR; TCRdb's copy has only in-frame clones and leaves some out. The sample carries over 85,000 clones, 85% to 95% recorded once. Sequencing was performed on CD4+ or CD8+ T cells sorted from blood, taken in a trial of the OX40 agonist ivuxolimab. The sequence derives from an adult with an advanced solid tumor such as melanoma, head and neck, liver or kidney cancer.

The CDR3 here is CASPRAGADTGELFF. CDR3 DNA: TGTGCCAGCCCTCGGGCGGGAGCTGACACCGGGGAGCTGTTTTTT. The chain joins TRBV28 to TRBJ2-2; 7 nucleotides agree with TRBD2. This CDR3 is built from 15 residues. CDR1 is MDHEN and CDR2 is SYDVKM in the germline V gene. The J segment lost 3 bases and the V segment lost 8 bases, leaving 9 bases of the junction unmatched.